Each of the 30 T cell receptor beta chains below was sequenced from the same sample in a study of human T cells and chemical hapten exposure. This sample's time point: patch test 1, 2 weeks after DPC sensitization. Noted treatment: therapeutic diphenylcyclopropenone sensitization with weekly scalp DPC. Via MiXCR, TCRdb re-called the RACE reads, giving one row per CDR3 protein. The data hold under 450,000 distinct CDR3 sequences, with approximately 4.4% observed a single time. This specimen consisted of whole blood, obtained in connection with sensitization to the hapten diphenylcyclopropenone (DPC). These receptor sequences come from a woman in her 50s with alopecia areata. Some clones in this sample may be carry-over from other donors' samples.

This clonotype was seen a few times. The chain couples TRBV30 to TRBJ1-3, with 7 positions matching TRBD1. V lost 7 bases to trimming and J lost 1 base; unmatched junction nucleotides: 4. CDR3 length: 13 amino acids. Germline CDR1 and CDR2: GTSNPN and SVGIG (reference sequence). In DNA form, the CDR3 reads TGTGCCTTACAGGGACAGTCTGGAAACACCATATATTTT. It encodes CALQGQSGNTIYF.

In its sample, this clonotype was seen many times. The V call is TRBV6-6, the J call TRBJ2-7, with 9 positions matching TRBD1. This CDR3 spans 16 amino acids. V shed 4 bases and J 5 bases; nucleotides not matched to a gene: 12. Germline V gene lookup returns CDR1 MNHNY and CDR2 SVGAGI (reference sequence). The chain's CDR3 is CASSSHPGQGSHEQYF. DNA for the CDR3: TGTGCCAGCAGTTCCCATCCGGGACAGGGTTCCCACGAGCAGTACTTC.

This clonotype was counted many times. J is TRBJ2-1 and V is TRBV12-3 or TRBV12-4; D gene uncertain. V was cut by 5 bases and J by 3 bases, with 2 bases left in between. The CDR3 consists of 11 residues. CDR3 in DNA: TGTGCCAGCAGTATCTACAATGAGCAGTTCTTC. Protein product: CASSIYNEQFF.

This clonotype was counted many times. CDR3: CASSSSFLGQPQHF. For the CDR3, the DNA is TGTGCCAGCAGCTCAAGCTTCCTGGGACAGCCCCAGCATTTT. This chain connects TRBV12-3 or TRBV12-4 to TRBJ1-5; D is unresolved. Trimming took off 6 bases at V and 7 bases at J, with 16 bases between the two ends. CDR3 length equals 14 residues.

This clonotype has at least ten counts. CDR3 DNA sequence: TGTGCCAGCAGTGGGTCCGCATACACCTTC. It yields the protein CASSGSAYTF. This chain uses TRBV2 with TRBJ1-2; D unresolved. The germline V gene has CDR1 SNHLY and CDR2 FYNNEI. Trimming pared 4 bases from V and 11 bases from J, leaving 8 bases between. The length of the CDR3 is 10 residues.

The CDR3 region is CASSPVLGVIKTQYF. The DNA for the CDR3 is TGTGCCAGCAGCCCAGTCCTAGGGGTTATAAAGACCCAGTACTTC. The rearrangement uses TRBV28 and TRBJ2-5; D perhaps matches TRBD1 (5 bases). Germline assignment: CDR1 MDHEN and CDR2 SYDVKM. The CDR3 sequence is 15 residues long. V lost 6 bases and J 6 bases, leaving 20 bases between the germline ends.

This clonotype occurred many times. CDR3 sequence reads: CAWSGGDSREQYF. The CDR3 coding sequence is TGTGCCTGGAGTGGCGGTGATAGCAGAGAGCAGTACTTC. V usage is TRBV30 and J usage is TRBJ2-7, with no clear D. The ends were cut back, 1 base at V and 7 bases at J, with 14 bases in the middle. This CDR3 is 13 amino acids long. CDR1 is GTSNPN, CDR2 SVGIG, per germline (reference sequence).

This chain connects TRBV6-5 to TRBJ2-1; TRBD1 aligns across 12 bases. Germline trimming cut 0 bases from V and 6 bases from J; bases unmatched to any gene: 3. Germline CDR1 is MNHEY and CDR2 is SVGAGI. The CDR3 totals 16 residues. Written as DNA, the CDR3 is TGTGCCAGCAGTTACTCAGGGACAGGGGGCCTCAATGAGCAGTTCTTC. This translates into CASSYSGTGGLNEQFF.

This clonotype was counted at least ten times. This rearrangement joins TRBV6-1 to TRBJ1-4; the D is unclear. Germline values: CDR1 MNHNS, CDR2 SASEGT. Trimming removed 8 bases from V and 4 bases from J, with 5 bases in between. The CDR3 contains 11 residues. CDR3 in amino acids: CASVINEKLFF. The DNA for the CDR3 is TGTGCCAGCGTTATTAATGAAAAACTGTTTTTT.

This clonotype came up many times. This chain uses TRBV20-1 with TRBJ1-2, with a weak D call TRBD1 (5 bases). Germline CDR1 DFQATT, CDR2 SNEGSKA (reference sequence). CDR3 length: 11 residues. The ends were cut back, 3 bases at V and 6 bases at J, with 8 bases in the middle. The CDR3 nucleotides are TGCAGTGCTAGCGCAGGGAATGGCTACACCTTC. Protein: CSASAGNGYTF.

This clonotype appeared many times. CDR3 protein: CSAGLPNQPQHF. CDR3 nucleotide sequence: TGCAGCGCGGGACTACCCAATCAGCCCCAGCATTTT. This rearrangement joins TRBV29-1 to TRBJ1-5, with D tentatively TRBD1 (5 bases). The CDR3 runs to 12 residues. The germline V and J ends were trimmed by 7 bases and 3 bases, with 10 bases remaining between them. Germline V gene lookup returns CDR1 SQVTM and CDR2 ANQGSEA.

This clonotype was seen a handful of times. The V gene is TRBV7-9, the J gene TRBJ1-2, with D unclear. The germline CDR1 and CDR2 sequences are SEHNR and FQNEAQ (reference sequence). CDR3 length: 14 amino acids. V was cut by 3 bases and J by 1 base, with 9 bases left in between. The CDR3 sequence: CASSFTGVNYGYTF. CDR3 nucleotides: TGTGCCAGCAGCTTTACTGGGGTTAACTATGGCTACACCTTC.

This clonotype was found many times. This chain joins TRBV10-3 and TRBJ1-1; perhaps TRBD1 as D (5 bases). Between the trimmed V and J ends, which lost 2 bases and 1 base, there was a span of 5 bases. This CDR3 comprises 13 residues. Germline CDR1 reads ENHRY; CDR2 reads SYGVKD. The CDR3 here is CAISERGNTEAFF. CDR3 sequence (DNA): TGTGCCATCAGTGAGAGGGGGAACACTGAAGCTTTCTTT.

This clonotype occurred many times. The genes are TRBV13 and TRBJ1-2; 8 nucleotides line up with TRBD1. The germline V gene has CDR1 PRHDT and CDR2 FYEKMQ (reference sequence). V lost 6 bases to trimming and J lost 4 bases; unmatched junction nucleotides: 7. This CDR3 comprises 14 residues. The CDR3 is CASSQTGGGYGYTF. CDR3 nucleotide sequence: TGTGCCAGCAGTCAAACAGGGGGTGGCTATGGCTACACCTTC.

This clonotype came up many times. J is TRBJ1-1 and V is TRBV12-3 or TRBV12-4; 9 bases align to TRBD1. This CDR3 contains 12 residues. Losses at the gene ends were 6 bases for V and 9 bases for J; bases not matched to a gene: 5. This CDR3 is CASRGQGNQAFF. In DNA, the CDR3 is TGTGCCAGCAGAGGACAGGGGAACCAAGCTTTCTTT.

This clonotype was seen ten or more times. The chain links TRBV4-1 to TRBJ1-5; D gene uncertain. The CDR3 consists of 15 residues. V was cut by 1 base and J by 2 bases, with 9 bases left in between. Germline V gene sequence: CDR1 MGHRA, CDR2 YSYEKL. The CDR3 nucleotides are TGCGCCAGCAGCCAAGGGTCCCCTGGCAATCAGCCCCAGCATTTT. This encodes CASSQGSPGNQPQHF.

The sample holds many counts of this clonotype. The V call is TRBV6-2 or TRBV6-3, the J call TRBJ1-1, with D tentatively TRBD1 (5 bases). The V gene's germline CDR1 is MNHEY and CDR2 SVGEGT. V lost 3 bases and J lost 7, with 9 bases in between. There are 12 residues in the CDR3. This CDR3 is CASSYWRGEAFF. The CDR3 nucleotides read TGTGCCAGCAGTTATTGGAGGGGTGAAGCTTTCTTT.

This clonotype was counted only a few times. This chain uses TRBV7-2 with TRBJ2-7, with D perhaps matching TRBD1 (5 bases). In germline, CDR1 is SGHTA, CDR2 FQGNSA. The CDR3 runs 13 residues. The V end lost 6 bases, the J end lost 8 bases, and 17 bases lay between the germline ends. Here the CDR3 reads CASSSGSELKQYF. The DNA for the CDR3 is TGTGCCAGCAGTTCAGGGTCGGAGCTCAAGCAGTACTTC.

This clonotype came up many times. This chain links TRBV4-1 with TRBJ1-1, with D unclear. V lost 0 bases and J 3 bases, leaving 14 bases between the germline ends. Germline loops: CDR1 MGHRA, CDR2 YSYEKL. CDR3 length: 16 amino acids. CDR3 nucleotide sequence: TGCGCCAGCAGCCAAGAGGGCCCCATTTGGGACACTGAAGCTTTCTTT. Protein: CASSQEGPIWDTEAFF.

The chain joins TRBV7-3 to TRBJ2-1; 13 positions match TRBD2. CDR1 and CDR2 from the germline V gene are SGHTA and FQGTGA. The trim removed 2 bases at V and 9 bases at J, leaving 4 bases unmatched. The CDR3 consists of 15 residues. The CDR3 region has the DNA TGTGCCAGCAGCTTAGGGACTAGCGGGATGAGTGAGCAGTTCTTC. Its protein is CASSLGTSGMSEQFF.

Many counts were recorded for this clonotype. This chain links TRBV7-8 with TRBJ2-1; no definite D call. Trimming shortened V by 5 bases and J by 8 bases, and 10 bases separated the two germline ends. CDR1 is SGHVS, CDR2 FQNEAQ, per germline. The length of the CDR3 is 12 residues. The CDR3 loop reads CASSPLLDEQFF. CDR3 sequence (DNA): TGTGCCAGCAGCCCCCTCCTCGATGAGCAGTTCTTC.

This clonotype was counted between two and nine times. The J gene is TRBJ2-7, the V gene TRBV27; possibly TRBD1 or TRBD2 for D (5 bases each). The V gene lost 7 bases and the J gene lost 2 bases, with 21 bases spanning the gap. The CDR3 length is 16 residues. Germline values: CDR1 MNHEY, CDR2 SMNVEV (reference sequence). The CDR3 DNA reads as TGTGCCAGCATAAGAGTTTCGGGGACCAATGCCTACGAGCAGTACTTC. It codes for CASIRVSGTNAYEQYF.

This clonotype was observed at least ten times. The chain has TRBV5-1 and TRBJ2-4, with unresolved D. Germline loops: CDR1 SGHRS, CDR2 YFSETQ. Between the trimmed V and J ends, which lost 4 bases and 7 bases, there was a span of 9 bases. The CDR3 covers 12 residues. The CDR3, as DNA: TGCGCCAGCAGCGTTGACATGAACATTCAGTACTTC. Protein sequence: CASSVDMNIQYF.

This clonotype was seen a handful of times. The chain is built from TRBV12-3 or TRBV12-4 and TRBJ2-7; D may correspond to TRBD1 or TRBD2 (5 bases each). V was cut by 8 bases and J by 0 bases, with 11 bases left in between. The CDR3 has 13 residues. The CDR3 protein is CASRDAGSYEQYF. The CDR3 nucleotides read TGTGCCAGCCGGGACGCAGGCTCCTACGAGCAGTACTTC.

This clonotype appeared a few times. The chain couples TRBV12-3 or TRBV12-4 to TRBJ1-1; D might be TRBD1 (5 bases). This CDR3 region has 15 residues. Trimming removed 8 bases at V and 1 base at J, with 17 bases between. The CDR3 sequence is CASVKAGGANTEAFF. DNA of the CDR3: TGTGCCAGCGTGAAAGCGGGAGGGGCGAACACTGAAGCTTTCTTT.

This clonotype came up a few times. This CDR3 is CASSPWTGGDTEAFF. CDR3 sequence (DNA): TGTGCCAGCAGCCCGTGGACAGGAGGGGACACTGAAGCTTTCTTT. The V and J genes are TRBV7-9 and TRBJ1-1, with 7 positions matching TRBD1. J was trimmed by 3 bases and V by 5 bases; bases with no gene match: 9. This CDR3 spans 15 amino acids. CDR1 is SEHNR and CDR2 is FQNEAQ in the germline V gene (reference sequence).

This clonotype was found a few times. The chain links TRBV20-1 to TRBJ2-7; D is undetermined. V was pared by 6 bases and J by 1 base, with 16 bases between. CDR3 length: 14 amino acids. The germline V gene encodes CDR1 DFQATT and CDR2 SNEGSKA (reference sequence). Here the CDR3 reads CSADPSPTSYEQYF. In DNA, the CDR3 is TGCAGTGCGGACCCTAGTCCGACATCCTACGAGCAGTACTTC.

This clonotype has ten or more counts. The chain is built from TRBV28 and TRBJ2-7, with 13 bases that match TRBD2. The CDR3 runs 16 residues. J gave up 5 bases and V 5 bases, and 9 bases lay outside the gene matches. In germline, CDR1 is MDHEN, CDR2 SYDVKM. CDR3 DNA sequence: TGTGCCAGCAGTGCCGGCGGACTAGCGGGAGAAAACGAGCAGTACTTC. Encoded protein: CASSAGGLAGENEQYF. Filled out from reference TRBV28 and TRBJ2-7, the complete variable domain reads DVKVTQSSRYLVKRTGEKVFLECVQDMDHENMFWYRQDPGLGLRLIYFSYDVKMKEKGDIPEGYSVSREKKERFSLILESASTNQTSMYLCASSAGGLAGENEQYFGPGTRLTVT.

A few counts support this clonotype. The gene calls are TRBV2 and TRBJ1-2; weak D call: TRBD1 (6 bases). The CDR3 runs to 14 residues. V lost 4 bases and J lost 5, with 14 bases in between. Germline assignment: CDR1 SNHLY and CDR2 FYNNEI. DNA for the CDR3: TGTGCCAGCAGTGTAATAGGGACAACTTATGGCTACACCTTC. This codes for CASSVIGTTYGYTF.

This clonotype was found many times. The chain has TRBV6-2 or TRBV6-3 and TRBJ1-6; TRBD1 is a possible D gene (6 bases). CDR3 size: 14 residues. The V and J ends lost 2 bases and 9 bases respectively, with 11 bases between them. The germline V gene has CDR1 MNHEY and CDR2 SVGEGT. The CDR3 region has the DNA TGTGCCAGCAGTTACCGGGGGCAACTTTCACCCCTCCACTTT. Translated: CASSYRGQLSPLHF.